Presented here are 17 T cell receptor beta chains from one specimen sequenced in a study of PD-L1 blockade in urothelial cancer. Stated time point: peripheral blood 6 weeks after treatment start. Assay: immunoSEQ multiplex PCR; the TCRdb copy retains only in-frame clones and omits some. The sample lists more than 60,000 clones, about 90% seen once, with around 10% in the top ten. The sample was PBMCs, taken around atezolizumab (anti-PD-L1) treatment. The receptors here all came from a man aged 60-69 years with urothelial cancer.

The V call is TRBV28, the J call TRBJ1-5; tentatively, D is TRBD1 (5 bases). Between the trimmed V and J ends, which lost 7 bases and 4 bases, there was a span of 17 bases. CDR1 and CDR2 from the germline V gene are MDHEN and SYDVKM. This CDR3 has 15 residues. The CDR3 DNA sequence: TGTGCCAGCAAACCCCTCGGACAACAAAATCAGCCCCAGCATTTT. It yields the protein CASKPLGQQNQPQHF.

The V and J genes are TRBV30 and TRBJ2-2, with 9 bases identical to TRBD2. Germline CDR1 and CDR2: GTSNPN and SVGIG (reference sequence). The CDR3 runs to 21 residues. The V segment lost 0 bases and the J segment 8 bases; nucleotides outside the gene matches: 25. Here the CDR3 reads CAWSVSRIIQERGVSRGELFF. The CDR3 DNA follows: TGTGCCTGGAGTGTGTCCAGGATCATCCAGGAGCGGGGGGTCTCGAGGGGGGAGCTGTTTTTT.

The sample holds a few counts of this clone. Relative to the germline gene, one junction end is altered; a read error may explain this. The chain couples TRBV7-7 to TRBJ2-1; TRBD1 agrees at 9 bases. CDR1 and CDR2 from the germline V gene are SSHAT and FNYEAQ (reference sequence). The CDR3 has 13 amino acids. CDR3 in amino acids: CASSRDRENEQFF. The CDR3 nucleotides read TGTGCTAGCAGCAGGGACAGGGAAAATGAGCAGTTCTTC. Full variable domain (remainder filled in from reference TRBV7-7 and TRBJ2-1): GAGVSQSPRYKVTKRGQDVTLRCDPISSHATLYWYQQALGQGPEFLTYFNYEAQPDKSGLPSDRFSAERPEGSISTLTIQRTEQRDSAMYRCASSRDRENEQFFGPGTRLTVL.

The DNA for the CDR3 is TGTGCCAGCAGCTTGGGAGCTGTCGGCACTGAAGCTTTCTTT. Translated: CASSLGAVGTEAFF. V and J are TRBV5-6 and TRBJ1-1; the D is unclear. Between the trimmed V and J ends, which lost 0 bases and 4 bases, there was a span of 10 bases. This CDR3 region has 14 residues. Germline V CDR1 and CDR2: SGHDT, YYEEEE.

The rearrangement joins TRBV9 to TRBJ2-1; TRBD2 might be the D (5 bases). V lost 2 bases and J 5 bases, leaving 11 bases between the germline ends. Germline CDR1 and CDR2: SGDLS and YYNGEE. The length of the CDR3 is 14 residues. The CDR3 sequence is CASSVAYGDNEQFF. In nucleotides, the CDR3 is TGTGCCAGCAGCGTGGCCTACGGGGACAATGAGCAGTTCTTC.

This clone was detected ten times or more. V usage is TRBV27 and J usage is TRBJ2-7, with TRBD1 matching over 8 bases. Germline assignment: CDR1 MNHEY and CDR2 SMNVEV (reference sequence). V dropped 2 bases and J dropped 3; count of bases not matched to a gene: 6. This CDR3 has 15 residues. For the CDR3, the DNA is TGTGCCAGCAGTTTACGTGGGACAGGATTCTACGAGCAGTACTTC. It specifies CASSLRGTGFYEQYF.

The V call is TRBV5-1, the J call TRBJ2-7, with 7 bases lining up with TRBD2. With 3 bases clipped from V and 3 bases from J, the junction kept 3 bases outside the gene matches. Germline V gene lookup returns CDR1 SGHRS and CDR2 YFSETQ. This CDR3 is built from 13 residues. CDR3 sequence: CASSSLAGYEQYF. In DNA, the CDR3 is TGCGCCAGCAGCTCCTTAGCGGGCTACGAGCAGTACTTC.

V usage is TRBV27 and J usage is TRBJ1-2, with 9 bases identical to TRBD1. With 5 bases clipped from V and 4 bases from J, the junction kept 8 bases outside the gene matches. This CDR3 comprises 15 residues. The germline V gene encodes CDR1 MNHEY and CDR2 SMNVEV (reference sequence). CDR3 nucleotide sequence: TGTGCCAGCAGTGAATCCGGGACAGGGCTCTATGGCTACACCTTC. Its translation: CASSESGTGLYGYTF.

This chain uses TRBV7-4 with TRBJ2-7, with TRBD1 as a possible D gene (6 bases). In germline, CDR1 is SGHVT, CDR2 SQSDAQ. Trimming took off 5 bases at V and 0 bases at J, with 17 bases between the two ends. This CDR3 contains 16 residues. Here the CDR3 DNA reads TGTGCCAGCAGCCCTAGTCCGGGACAACACTCCTACGAGCAGTACTTC. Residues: CASSPSPGQHSYEQYF.

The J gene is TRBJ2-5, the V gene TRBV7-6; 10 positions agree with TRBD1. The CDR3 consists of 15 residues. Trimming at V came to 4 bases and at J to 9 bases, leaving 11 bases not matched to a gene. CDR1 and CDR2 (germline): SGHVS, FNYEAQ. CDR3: CASSSGQGYWEAQYF. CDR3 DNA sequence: TGTGCCAGCAGCTCGGGACAGGGGTACTGGGAGGCCCAGTACTTC.

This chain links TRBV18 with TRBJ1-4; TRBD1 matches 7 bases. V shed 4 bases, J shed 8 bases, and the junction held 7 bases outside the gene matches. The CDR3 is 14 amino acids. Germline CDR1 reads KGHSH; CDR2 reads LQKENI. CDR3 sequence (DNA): TGTGCCAGCTCACAAGGAGGGACAGTCGAAAAACTGTTTTTT. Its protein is CASSQGGTVEKLFF.

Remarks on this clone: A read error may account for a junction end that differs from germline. The CDR3 reads CASCYAGGPAGELFF. CDR3 nucleotide sequence: TGTGCCAGCTGTTACGCGGGGGGGCCGGCCGGGGAGCTGTTTTTT. The rearrangement links TRBV6-5 to TRBJ2-2, with TRBD2 identical over 9 bases. Germline CDR1 and CDR2: MNHEY and SVGAGI. CDR3 length: 15 amino acids.

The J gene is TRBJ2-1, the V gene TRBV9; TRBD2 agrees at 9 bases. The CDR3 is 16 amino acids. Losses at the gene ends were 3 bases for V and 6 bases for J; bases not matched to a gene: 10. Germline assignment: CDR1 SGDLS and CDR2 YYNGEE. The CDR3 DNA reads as TGTGCCAGCAGCGCTCGGGGCGGGGGGGCCGTCAATGAGCAGTTCTTC. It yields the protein CASSARGGGAVNEQFF.

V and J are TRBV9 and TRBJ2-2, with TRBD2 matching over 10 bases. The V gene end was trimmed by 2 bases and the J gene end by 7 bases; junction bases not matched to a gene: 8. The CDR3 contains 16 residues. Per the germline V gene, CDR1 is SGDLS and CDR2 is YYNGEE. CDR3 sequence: CASSVLAGAGGGELFF. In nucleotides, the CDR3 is TGTGCCAGCAGCGTCCTAGCGGGAGCGGGGGGCGGGGAGCTGTTTTTT.

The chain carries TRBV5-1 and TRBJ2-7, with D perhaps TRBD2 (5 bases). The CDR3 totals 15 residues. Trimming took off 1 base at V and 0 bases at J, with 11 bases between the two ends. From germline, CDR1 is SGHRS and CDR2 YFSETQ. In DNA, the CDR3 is TGCGCCAGCAGCTTGTTTGAGGGAAGCTCCTACGAGCAGTACTTC. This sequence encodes CASSLFEGSSYEQYF.

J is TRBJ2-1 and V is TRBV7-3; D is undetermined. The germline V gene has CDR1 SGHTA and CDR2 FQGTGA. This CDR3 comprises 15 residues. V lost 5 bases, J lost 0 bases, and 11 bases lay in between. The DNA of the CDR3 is TGTGCCAGCAGCCCCCAAGCGAGCTCCTACAATGAGCAGTTCTTC. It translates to CASSPQASSYNEQFF.

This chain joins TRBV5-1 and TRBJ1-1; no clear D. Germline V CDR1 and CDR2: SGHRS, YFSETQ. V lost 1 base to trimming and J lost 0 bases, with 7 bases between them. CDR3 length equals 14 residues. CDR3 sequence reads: CASSLMAVNTEAFF. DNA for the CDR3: TGCGCCAGCAGCTTGATGGCGGTGAACACTGAAGCTTTCTTT.